This T cell receptor beta chain was sequenced in a study of blood T cell repertoires in COVID-19 (TCRdb year 2020). For context, the study as a whole: Samples from collaborators originated in the United States, Italy and Spain and spanned both the acute and convalescent phases of COVID-19. The prospective study material was composed of cDNA or gDNA derived from T cells, B-cell-depleted T cells, or PBMCs. Subjects who had been exposed to COVID-19, were actively infected with it, or had recovered from it provided the deeply sampled blood TCRbeta repertoires that made up the dataset. The repertoires were released in a freely available public database meant as a resource for research on the immune response to SARS-CoV-2. The samples were drawn from the first 160 participants of the ongoing ImmuneRACE study and from 1,254 subjects provided by 6 global collaborators. Sample metadata almost always included a de-identified subject ID, COVID-19 status, age in years and sex. Where HLA class I and class II types were available, the types were taken from metadata supplied by the sample provider, not from assay-based typing. What the study reported, not specific to this receptor: The amount of clinical and demographic metadata varied by source and participant and was provided uncurated.

Notes on this clone: Its antigen is still unknown. No much larger clonotype is one base removed from it; base qualities were not supplied.

TCRbeta CDR3 regions were amplified from genomic DNA by means of the immunoSEQ Assay, a bias-controlled multiplex PCR. For the original study's pipeline: Nucleated cell counts per sample were estimated from amplification of reference gene primers within the assay. To quantify the absolute abundance of each unique TCRbeta CDR3 rearrangement, sequence reads were collapsed and filtered. For each sample, productive Simpson clonality was calculated as the square root of Simpson's diversity index across productive rearrangements. This is the immuneACCESS table as TCRdb keeps it, with only in-frame sequences that have V and J called. A part of the clones is gone; compared with another copy, unresolved V genes explain less than half, and the rest is unexplained. From that table come the V and J calls and clone size; the DNA was used to work out D and trimming. The sample table lists over 400,000 clones, approximately 86% of them with a count of one. Jointly, the top ten make up approximately 8.3% of the sample.

The CDR3 goes from the cysteine to the phenylalanine over 13 residues. Just the 39-base CDR3 DNA is kept, in frame starting at base 1. Between the V and J ends, shortened by 3 bases and 4 bases respectively, the junction contains 9 bases. Participants in the prospective study were aged roughly 18 to 100 years, lived in more than 20 United States geographic areas, and enrolled through a virtual design. Cohort assignment in the prospective study relied on participant-reported clinical history from a screening survey and a study questionnaire. Recovered participants in ImmuneRACE Cohort 3 were defined as having two consecutive negative NP/OP PCR tests, clearance from a healthcare professional, or resolution of symptoms. Mobile phlebotomists in the prospective study collected whole blood, serum and a nasopharyngeal or oropharyngeal swab from every participant. Prospective study participants could optionally give additional blood draws and questionnaires over an approximately 2-month period. Blood samples from the prospective study were shipped frozen or at room temperature prior to DNA extraction.

The V and J genes are TRBV12-3 or TRBV12-4 and TRBJ1-2, with TRBD1 as a weak D call on 5 bases. Sequencing was done on a sample of PBMCs or T cells enriched from blood (not recorded which). This clonotype originated in a woman aged 60-70 years who had recovered from COVID-19. The DNA sequence is TGTGCCAGCAGTTTGGGGCAGCTCTATGGCTACACCTTC. It specifies CASSLGQLYGYTF.